The clone carrying this TCR beta chain was seen a few times. The data were obtained in a study of cytotoxic CD8 clonotypes in ibrutinib-treated CLL. Profiling relied on immunoSEQ multiplex PCR, and the TCRdb table lists in-frame clones only, not all of them. The sample has some 65,000 clones, 45% to 60% seen once; the top ten hold about 15%. This TCR came from a human donor with chronic lymphocytic leukemia. The source material was PBMCs, sampled after 12 months of ibrutinib treatment.

The CDR3 bases are TGTGCCAGCAGTAGACTAGCGGGAATCTACGAGCAGTACTTC. Translated, it gives CASSRLAGIYEQYF. The gene calls are TRBV28 and TRBJ2-7; 11 bases match TRBD2. Germline V lookup: CDR1 MDHEN, CDR2 SYDVKM. V lost 5 bases and J lost 3; bases outside the gene matches: 3. The CDR3 is 14 residues long.